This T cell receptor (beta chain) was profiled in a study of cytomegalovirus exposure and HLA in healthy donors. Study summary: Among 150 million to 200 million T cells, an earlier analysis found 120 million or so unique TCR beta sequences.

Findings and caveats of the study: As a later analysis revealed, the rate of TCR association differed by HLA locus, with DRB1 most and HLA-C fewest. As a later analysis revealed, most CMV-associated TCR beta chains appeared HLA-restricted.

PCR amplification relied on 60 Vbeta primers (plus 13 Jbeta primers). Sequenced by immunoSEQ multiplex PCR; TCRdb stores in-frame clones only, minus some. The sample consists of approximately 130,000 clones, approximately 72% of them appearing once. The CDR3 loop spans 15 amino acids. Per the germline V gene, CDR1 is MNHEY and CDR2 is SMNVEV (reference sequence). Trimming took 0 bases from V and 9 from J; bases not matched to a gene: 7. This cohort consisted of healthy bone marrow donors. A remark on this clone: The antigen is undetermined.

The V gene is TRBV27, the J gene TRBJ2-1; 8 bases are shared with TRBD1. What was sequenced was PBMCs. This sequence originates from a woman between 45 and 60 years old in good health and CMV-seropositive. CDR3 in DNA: TGTGCCAGCAGTTTATCCCCCAGGGGGCCGAGTGAGCAGTTCTTC. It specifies CASSLSPRGPSEQFF.